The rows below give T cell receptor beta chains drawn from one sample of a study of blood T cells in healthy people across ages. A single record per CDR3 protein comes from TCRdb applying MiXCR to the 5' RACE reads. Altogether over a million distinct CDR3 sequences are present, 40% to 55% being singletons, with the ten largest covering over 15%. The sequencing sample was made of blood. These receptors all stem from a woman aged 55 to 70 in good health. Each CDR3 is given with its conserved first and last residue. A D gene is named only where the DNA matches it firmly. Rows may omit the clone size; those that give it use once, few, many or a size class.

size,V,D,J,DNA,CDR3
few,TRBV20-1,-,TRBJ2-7,TGCAGTGCCCGGGTCTGGGGGACTGAATACGAGCAGTACTTC,CSARVWGTEYEQYF
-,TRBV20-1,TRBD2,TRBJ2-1,TGCAGTGCTAGAGATGGGACTAGCAACAATGAGCAGTTCTTC,CSARDGTSNNEQFF
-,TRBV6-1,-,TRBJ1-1,TGTGCCAGCAGTGAACAGGGATTCGGCACTGAAGCTTTCTTT,CASSEQGFGTEAFF
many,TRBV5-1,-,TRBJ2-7,TGCGCCAGCAGCTCAGACCAGTCCTACGAGCAGTACTTC,CASSSDQSYEQYF
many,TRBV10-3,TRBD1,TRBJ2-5,TGTGCCACCTGGACAGGGAATGTTGGGGAGACCCAGTACTTC,CATWTGNVGETQYF
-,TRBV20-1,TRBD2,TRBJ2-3,TGCAGTGCTAGTGGACTAGCGGGAGGGGGAGATACGCAGTATTTT,CSASGLAGGGDTQYF
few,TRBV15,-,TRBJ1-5,TGTGCCACCAGTTCTAGCCTTAGCAATCAGCCCCAGCATTTT,CATSSSLSNQPQHF
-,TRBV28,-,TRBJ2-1,TGTGCCAGCAGTTTAACGCAGCCCTACAATGAGCAGTTCTTC,CASSLTQPYNEQFF
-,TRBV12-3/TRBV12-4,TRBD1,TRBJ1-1,TGTGCCAGCAGTTTTTTGATCGGTGGTTCGAGGGACAGGGTTAGGGACACTGAAGCTTTCTTT,CASSFLIGGSRDRVRDTEAFF
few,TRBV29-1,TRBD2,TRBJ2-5,TGCAGCGTGGCTGGGGGGGAAGTCCAAGAGACCCAGTACTTC,CSVAGGEVQETQYF
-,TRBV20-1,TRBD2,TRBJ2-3,TGCAGTGCCGCCCGGGACTATTCCACAGATACGCAGTATTTT,CSAARDYSTDTQYF
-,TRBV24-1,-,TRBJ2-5,TGTGCCACCAGTGATCCGCGGGGAGAGACCCCTGAGACCCAGTACTTC,CATSDPRGETPETQYF
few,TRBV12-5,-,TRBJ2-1,TGTGCTAGTGGTTTGCCCCTACAGGGAAGGCAGTTCTTC,CASGLPLQGRQFF
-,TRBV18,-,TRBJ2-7,TGTGCCAGCTCAGAGAACGGGGGATCCTACAATGAGCAGTACTTC,CASSENGGSYNEQYF
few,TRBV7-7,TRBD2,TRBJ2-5,TGTGCCAGCAGCTTAGCGGCTAGCGGGAGAGAGACCCAGTACTTC,CASSLAASGRETQYF
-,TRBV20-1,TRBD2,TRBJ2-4,TGCAGTGCTAGCCTAGCGGAAAAAAACATTCAGTACTTC,CSASLAEKNIQYF
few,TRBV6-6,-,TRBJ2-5,TGTGCCAGCAGCCAGGACAGCCTCCAGTACTTC,CASSQDSLQYF
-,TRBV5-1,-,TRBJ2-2,TGCGCCAGCACTTTCAAGGGGCCCACCGGGGAGCTGTTTTTT,CASTFKGPTGELFF
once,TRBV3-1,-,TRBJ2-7,TGTGCCAGCAGCCAAATACTAGCCAGGGGCGAGCAGTACTTC,CASSQILARGEQYF
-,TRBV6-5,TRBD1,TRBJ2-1,TGTGCCAGCAGTTACCCGGGACAGGGAGTCCATGAGCAGTTCTTC,CASSYPGQGVHEQFF
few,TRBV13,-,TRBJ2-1,TGTGCCAGCAGCTTAGTGTTTGGTAATGAGCAGTTCTTC,CASSLVFGNEQFF
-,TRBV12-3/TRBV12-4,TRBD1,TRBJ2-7,TGTGCCAGCAGTTTACTGGCAGGGGGCCGACTAAGTCCCGAGCAGTACTTC,CASSLLAGGRLSPEQYF
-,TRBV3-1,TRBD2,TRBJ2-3,TGTGCCAGCAGCGAGCTAGCGGGAGGGCCAATGAATACGCAGTATTTT,CASSELAGGPMNTQYF
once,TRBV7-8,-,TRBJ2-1,TGTGCCAGCAGCCCCACCCGGGTTGCGGGTCACAATGAGCAGTTCTTC,CASSPTRVAGHNEQFF
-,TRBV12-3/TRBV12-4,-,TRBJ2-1,TGTGCCAGCACCCTAGCGCTTGAGCAGTTCTTC,CASTLALEQFF
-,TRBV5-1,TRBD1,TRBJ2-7,TGCGCCAGCAGCTTGGAAGGGACAGGGACTTACGAGCAGTACTTC,CASSLEGTGTYEQYF
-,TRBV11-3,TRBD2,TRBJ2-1,TGTGCCAGCAGCTTAGTTGGCGGGAGTAGAGACTATGAGCAGTTCTTC,CASSLVGGSRDYEQFF
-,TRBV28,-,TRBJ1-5,TGTGCCAGCAGTTTGGGGCCCGGGGCCCAGCATTTT,CASSLGPGAQHF
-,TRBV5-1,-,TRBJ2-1,TGCGCCAGCAGCTTGGCTTTGGGACGAGGAATCCCTAATGAGCAGTTCTTC,CASSLALGRGIPNEQFF
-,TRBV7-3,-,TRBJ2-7,TGTGCCAGCGGGCGGCGGGGTTCAACCGAGCAGTACTTC,CASGRRGSTEQYF
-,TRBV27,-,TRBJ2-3,TGTGCCAGCAGTTTAAACGGCGGACCCAGCACAGATACGCAGTATTTT,CASSLNGGPSTDTQYF
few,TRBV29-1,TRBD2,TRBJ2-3,TGCAGCGTTGAACCTCGCCGGCGGCAGGGAGGGACAGATACGCAGTATTTT,CSVEPRRRQGGTDTQYF
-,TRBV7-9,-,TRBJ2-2,TGTGCCAGCAGCCCCCGGCCTTACACCGGGGAGCTGTTTTTT,CASSPRPYTGELFF
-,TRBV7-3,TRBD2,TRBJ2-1,TGTGCCAGCAGCCCGTGGGGTTGGGCGGGAGGCACCTACAATGAGCAGTTCTTC,CASSPWGWAGGTYNEQFF
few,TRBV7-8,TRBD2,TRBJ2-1,TGTGCCAGCAGCTCCACGACTAGCGGGTCATCCTACAATGAGCAGTTCTTC,CASSSTTSGSSYNEQFF
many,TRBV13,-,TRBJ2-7,TGTGCCAGCAGGAAGGGACTTCTCTCCTACGAGCAGTACTTC,CASRKGLLSYEQYF
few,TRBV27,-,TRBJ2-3,TGTGCCAGCAGTTTGTCCGCGACAGATACGCAGTATTTT,CASSLSATDTQYF
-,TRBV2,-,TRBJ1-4,TGTGCCAGCAGTGAGGACAGAACAACTAATGAAAAACTGTTTTTT,CASSEDRTTNEKLFF
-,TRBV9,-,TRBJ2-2,TGTGCCAGCAGCGTAGGCACAGGGAGGCCCGGGGAGCTGTTTTTT,CASSVGTGRPGELFF
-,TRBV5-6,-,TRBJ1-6,TGTGCCAGCAGCTTGGGGGCCCGACGTTTCTATAATTCACCCCTCCACTTT,CASSLGARRFYNSPLHF
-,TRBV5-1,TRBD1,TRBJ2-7,TGCGCCAGCAGCCGGGGACAGGGGGCATTATACGAGCAGTACTTC,CASSRGQGALYEQYF
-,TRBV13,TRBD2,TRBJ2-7,TGTGCCAGCAGCCCCCGACTAGCGGGAGGGCCGGTCTACGAGCAGTACTTC,CASSPRLAGGPVYEQYF
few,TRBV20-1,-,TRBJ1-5,TGCAGTGCCGACGGACGTCCGGATCAGCCCCAGCATTTT,CSADGRPDQPQHF